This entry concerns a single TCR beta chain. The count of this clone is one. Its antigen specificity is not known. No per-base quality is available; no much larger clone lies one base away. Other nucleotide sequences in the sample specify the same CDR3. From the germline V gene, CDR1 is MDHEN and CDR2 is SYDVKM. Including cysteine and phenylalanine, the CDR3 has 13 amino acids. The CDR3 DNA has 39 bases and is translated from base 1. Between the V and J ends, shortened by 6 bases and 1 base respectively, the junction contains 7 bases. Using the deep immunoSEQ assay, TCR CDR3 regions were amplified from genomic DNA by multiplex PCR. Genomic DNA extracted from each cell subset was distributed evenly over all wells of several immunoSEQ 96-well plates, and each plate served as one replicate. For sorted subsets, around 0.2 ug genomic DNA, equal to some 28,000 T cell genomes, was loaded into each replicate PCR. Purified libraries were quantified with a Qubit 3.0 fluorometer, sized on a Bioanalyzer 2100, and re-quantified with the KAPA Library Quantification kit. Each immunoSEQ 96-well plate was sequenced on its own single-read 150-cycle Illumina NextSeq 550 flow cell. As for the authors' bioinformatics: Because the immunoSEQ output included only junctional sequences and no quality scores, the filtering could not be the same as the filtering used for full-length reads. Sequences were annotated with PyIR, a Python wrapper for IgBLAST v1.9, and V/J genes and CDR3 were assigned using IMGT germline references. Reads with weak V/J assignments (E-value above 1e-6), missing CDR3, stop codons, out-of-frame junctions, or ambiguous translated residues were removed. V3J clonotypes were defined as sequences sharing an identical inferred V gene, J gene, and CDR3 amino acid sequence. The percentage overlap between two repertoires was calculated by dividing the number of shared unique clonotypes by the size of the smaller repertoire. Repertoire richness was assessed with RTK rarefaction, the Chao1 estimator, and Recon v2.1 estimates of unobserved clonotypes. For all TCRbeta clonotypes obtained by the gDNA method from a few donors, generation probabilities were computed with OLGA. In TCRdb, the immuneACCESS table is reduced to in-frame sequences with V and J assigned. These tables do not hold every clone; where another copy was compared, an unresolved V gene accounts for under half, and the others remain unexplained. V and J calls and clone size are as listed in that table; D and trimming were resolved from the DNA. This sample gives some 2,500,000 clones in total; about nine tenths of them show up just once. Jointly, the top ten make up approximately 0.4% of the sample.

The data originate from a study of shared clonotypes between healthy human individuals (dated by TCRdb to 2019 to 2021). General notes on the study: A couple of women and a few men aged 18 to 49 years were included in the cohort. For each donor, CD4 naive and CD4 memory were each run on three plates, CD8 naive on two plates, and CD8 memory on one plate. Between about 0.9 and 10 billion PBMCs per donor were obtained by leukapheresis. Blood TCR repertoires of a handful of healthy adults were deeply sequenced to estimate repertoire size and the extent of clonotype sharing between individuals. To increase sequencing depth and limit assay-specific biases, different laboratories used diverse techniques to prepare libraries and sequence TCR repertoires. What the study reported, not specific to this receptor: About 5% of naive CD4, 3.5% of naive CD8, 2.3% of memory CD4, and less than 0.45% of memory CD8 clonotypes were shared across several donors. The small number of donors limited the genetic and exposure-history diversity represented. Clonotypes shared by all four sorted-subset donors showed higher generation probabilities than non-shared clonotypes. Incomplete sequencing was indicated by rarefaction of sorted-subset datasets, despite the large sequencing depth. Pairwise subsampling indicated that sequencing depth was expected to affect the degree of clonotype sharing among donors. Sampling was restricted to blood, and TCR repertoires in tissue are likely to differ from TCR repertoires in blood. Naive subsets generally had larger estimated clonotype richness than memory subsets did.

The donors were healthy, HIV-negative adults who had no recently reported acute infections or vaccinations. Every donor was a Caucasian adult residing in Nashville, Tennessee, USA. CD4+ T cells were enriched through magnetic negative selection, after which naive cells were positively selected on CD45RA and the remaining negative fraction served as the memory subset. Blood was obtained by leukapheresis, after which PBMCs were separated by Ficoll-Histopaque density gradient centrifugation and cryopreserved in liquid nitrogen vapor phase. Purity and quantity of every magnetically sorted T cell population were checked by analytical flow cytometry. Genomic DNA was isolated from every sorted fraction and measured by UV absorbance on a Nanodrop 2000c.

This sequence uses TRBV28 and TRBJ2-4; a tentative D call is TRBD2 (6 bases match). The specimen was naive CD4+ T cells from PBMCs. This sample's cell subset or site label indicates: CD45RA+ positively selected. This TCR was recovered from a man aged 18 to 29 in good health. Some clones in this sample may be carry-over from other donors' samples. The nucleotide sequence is TGTGCCAGCAGGGGAGGCGCCAAAAACATTCAGTACTTC. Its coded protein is CASRGGAKNIQYF. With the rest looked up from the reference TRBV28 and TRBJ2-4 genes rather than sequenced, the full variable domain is DVKVTQSSRYLVKRTGEKVFLECVQDMDHENMFWYRQDPGLGLRLIYFSYDVKMKEKGDIPEGYSVSREKKERFSLILESASTNQTSMYLCASRGGAKNIQYFGAGTRLSVL.